These 4 T cell receptor beta chains came from one sample sequenced in a study of regulatory T cells in long-lasting Graves disease. Arm-PCR of CDR3 regions with iRepertoire HTBI primers generated TCR beta libraries. TCRdb redid the calling of the multiplex PCR reads with MiXCR, one entry per CDR3 protein. This table holds 360,000 or so distinct CDR3 sequences, about 16% found once. The sample's time point: newly diagnosed GD, antithyroid drugs for less than 3 months. RNA isolated from PBMCs was used to make the TCR library. These data were also reused for a study on T cells in Graves' hyperthyroidism and ophthalmopathy.

The sequenced sample was peripheral blood mononuclear cells (PBMCs), obtained at new diagnosis, from a patient treated with antithyroid drugs. The receptors stem from a young woman with Graves disease.

Of note for this clonotype: A junction end diverges from the germline sequence, so it may reflect a read error. V is TRBV5-1 and J is TRBJ2-5; D may correspond to TRBD1 or TRBD2 (6 bases each). CDR3 size: 14 residues. CDR1 SGHRS and CDR2 YFSETQ come from the germline V gene. The CDR3 spells CASSLARGGETRYF. The CDR3 DNA sequence: TGCGCCAGCAGCTTGGCCAGGGGAGGAGAGACCCGGTACTTC.

The sample holds many counts of this clonotype. This chain links TRBV12-3 or TRBV12-4 with TRBJ2-3, with TRBD1 as a possible D gene (5 bases). This CDR3 is 14 amino acids long. The V gene lost 6 bases and the J gene lost 2 bases, with 12 bases spanning the gap. CDR3 residues: CASRLQALTDTQYF. As DNA, the CDR3 is TGTGCCAGCAGATTACAGGCCCTCACAGATACGCAGTATTTT.

This clonotype was recorded many times. The rearrangement links TRBV6-1 to TRBJ2-7; 9 nucleotides line up with TRBD1. This CDR3 has 14 residues. Germline CDR1 and CDR2: MNHNS and SASEGT. V lost 8 bases and J lost 2; bases outside the gene matches: 7. CDR3 loop: CASYGTGWTYEQYF. The CDR3 region has the DNA TGTGCCAGCTATGGGACAGGGTGGACCTACGAGCAGTACTTC.

This clonotype was found many times. The chain recombines TRBV2 with TRBJ2-1, with D unresolved. Trimming cost V 5 bases and J 4 bases, with 9 bases left between them. Germline values: CDR1 SNHLY, CDR2 FYNNEI. CDR3 length equals 13 residues. CDR3 sequence (DNA): TGTGCCAGCAGTTCGTCAGCTTACAATGAGCAGTTCTTC. This codes for CASSSSAYNEQFF. Variable domain in full (rest from reference TRBV2 and TRBJ2-1): EPEVTQTPSHQVTQMGQEVILRCVPISNHLYFYWYRQILGQKVEFLVSFYNNEISEKSEIFDDQFSVERPDGSNFTLKIRSTKLEDSAMYFCASSSSAYNEQFFGPGTRLTVL.